Below, 15 T cell receptor beta chains from the same sample are listed, as sequenced in a study of molecular identifiers for immune sequencing clone quantification. TCRdb recomputed calls from the PCR reads with MiXCR, one row per CDR3 protein. Counted here are about 640,000 distinct CDR3 sequences, 15% to 20% occurring once; the ten biggest clones make up 0.75% to 0.95%. Material: naive CD8+ T cells from blood, with Jurkat cell RNA spiked in. Subset denoted: FACS-sorted CD8+CD4-CCR7+CD45RA+ naive T cells. The source of these receptors is a human donor in good health. Some libraries in this study had Jurkat cell RNA spiked in.

Details on this clonotype: A much larger clone lies one base from this, so it may be a read error. V is TRBV9 and J is TRBJ1-6; no reliable D call. CDR1 and CDR2 (germline): SGDLS, YYNGEE. CDR3 size: 12 residues. The CDR3, as DNA: TGTGCCAGCAGCGTGCGTAATCCACCCCTCCACTTT. Translated: CASSVRNPPLHF.

The chain uses TRBV20-1 and TRBJ1-1; TRBD1 might be the D (6 bases). Germline V gene data show CDR1 as DFQATT and CDR2 as SNEGSKA (reference sequence). This CDR3 is 15 amino acids long. The V end was cut by 0 bases, the J end by 5 bases, with 16 bases between. The CDR3 DNA sequence: TGCAGTGCTAGAGATTTTGAAGCAGGGGAGACTGAAGCTTTCTTT. It codes for CSARDFEAGETEAFF.

This clonotype was seen at least ten times. This chain links TRBV5-6 with TRBJ2-7, with D perhaps matching TRBD1 or TRBD2 (6 bases each). This CDR3 contains 11 residues. The germline V gene has CDR1 SGHDT and CDR2 YYEEEE. The V gene lost 1 base and the J gene lost 11 bases, with 10 bases spanning the gap. Here the CDR3 reads CASSLSGEEYF. Written as DNA, the CDR3 is TGTGCCAGCAGCTTGTCAGGGGAGGAGTACTTC.

This clonotype was detected many times. The chain uses TRBV12-3 or TRBV12-4 and TRBJ1-1; D not resolved. The germline V and J ends were trimmed by 3 bases and 6 bases, with 11 bases remaining between them. The CDR3 covers 13 residues. The CDR3 sequence: CASSFNSPAEAFF. The DNA for the CDR3 is TGTGCCAGCAGTTTTAACAGTCCTGCTGAAGCTTTCTTT.

This clonotype showed up many times. The chain carries TRBV7-2 and TRBJ2-3; D is unclear. This CDR3 has 14 residues. Germline V gene data show CDR1 as SGHTA and CDR2 as FQGNSA. V was pared by 0 bases and J by 6 bases, with 10 bases between. The CDR3 coding sequence is TGTGCCAGCAGCTTAGCCCCGCCCCCGGATACGCAGTATTTT. Translation: CASSLAPPPDTQYF.

Regarding this clonotype: This could be a read error, since a much larger clone is one nucleotide away. The rearrangement uses TRBV2 and TRBJ1-1; the D gene is possibly TRBD1 (5 bases). Deletions cut 8 bases from V and 2 bases from J, with 21 bases between. CDR1 and CDR2 (germline): SNHLY, FYNNEI. The CDR3 totals 16 residues. The chain's CDR3 is CASSKAGHRFNTEAFF. CDR3 coding DNA: TGTGCCAGCTCCAAGGCAGGGCACCGTTTCAACACTGAAGCTTTCTTT.

On this clonotype itself: Likely a read error: the CDR3 ends without its conserved phenylalanine or tryptophan. The chain is built from TRBV30 and TRBJ2-7, with 11 bases matching TRBD1. This CDR3 region has 14 residues. Germline CDR1 is GTSNPN and CDR2 is SVGIG (reference sequence). The J segment lost 5 bases and the V segment lost 3 bases, leaving 6 bases of the junction unmatched. The CDR3 loop is CAWSPGQGVNEQYL. CDR3 nucleotide sequence: TGTGCCTGGAGCCCGGGACAGGGGGTCAACGAGCAGTACCTC.

Regarding this clonotype: Since a much larger clone is just one base distant, this may be a read error. The chain has TRBV5-3 and TRBJ1-1; 8 bases are a match to TRBD1. TRBV5-3 is recorded as an ORF, its role being uncertain. This CDR3 has 16 residues. V dropped 8 bases and J dropped 3; count of bases not matched to a gene: 15. The CDR3 nucleotides read TGTGCCAGCCCCAGGACAGGGTTACGTAAGGACACTGAAGCTTTCTTT. Protein product: CASPRTGLRKDTEAFF.

This clonotype appeared a few times. V gene TRBV4-3 combines with J gene TRBJ2-7, with TRBD1 matching 7 bases. V lost 3 bases, J lost 2 bases, and 7 bases stayed unmatched. This CDR3 spans 15 amino acids. The germline gives CDR1 LGHNA, CDR2 YSLEER. The CDR3 here is CASSQDQRGPYEQYF. In nucleotides, the CDR3 is TGCGCCAGCAGCCAGGATCAAAGGGGGCCCTACGAGCAGTACTTC.

The chain employs TRBV19 and TRBJ1-1; D unclear. Trimming pared 7 bases from V and 3 bases from J, leaving 9 bases between. The CDR3 has 12 amino acids. CDR1 and CDR2 (germline): LNHDA, SQIVND (reference sequence). As DNA, the CDR3 is TGTGCCAGTAACCTGGGATACACTGAAGCTTTCTTT. Its translation is CASNLGYTEAFF.

Many counts were recorded for this clonotype. The CDR3 loop is CASSPSGWGSRYEQYF. DNA for the CDR3: TGTGCCAGCAGCCCTAGCGGTTGGGGGTCGCGGTACGAGCAGTACTTC. The chain joins TRBV7-8 to TRBJ2-7, with 7 bases identical to TRBD2. The V gene's germline CDR1 is SGHVS and CDR2 FQNEAQ. The V gene end was trimmed by 5 bases and the J gene end by 4 bases; junction bases not matched to a gene: 14. The length of the CDR3 is 16 residues.

CDR3 in amino acids: CASSPRGSGGMSNEQFF. The CDR3 DNA follows: TGTGCCAGCAGCCCCCGTGGGTCGGGCGGGATGAGCAATGAGCAGTTCTTC. J is TRBJ2-1 and V is TRBV13; a possible D gene is TRBD2 (6 bases). The CDR3 spans 17 residues. Germline CDR1 is PRHDT and CDR2 is FYEKMQ (reference sequence). The ends were cut back, 5 bases at V and 6 bases at J, with 23 bases in the middle.

This clonotype was seen many times. The V and J genes are TRBV20-1 and TRBJ1-2; D remains ambiguous. In germline, CDR1 is DFQATT, CDR2 SNEGSKA (reference sequence). The CDR3 totals 11 residues. The CDR3 loop is CSLPTNYGYTF. CDR3 DNA sequence: TGCAGCCTTCCCACTAACTATGGCTACACCTTC.

This clonotype was observed a handful of times. V gene TRBV7-2 combines with J gene TRBJ2-1; maybe TRBD1 (6 bases). CDR1 and CDR2 (germline): SGHTA, FQGNSA. V lost 5 bases and J lost 9, with 20 bases in between. This CDR3 comprises 15 residues. CDR3 region: CASSPTSGAGGEQFF. For the CDR3, the DNA is TGTGCCAGCAGCCCTACCTCAGGGGCTGGCGGTGAGCAGTTCTTC.

This clonotype was seen at least ten times. Here the CDR3 reads CASSQDFRSTDTQYF. DNA for the CDR3: TGCGCCAGCAGCCAAGATTTTCGTAGCACAGATACGCAGTATTTT. The chain links TRBV4-3 to TRBJ2-3; D gene ambiguous. CDR1 LGHNA and CDR2 YSLEER come from the germline V gene. This CDR3 spans 15 amino acids. Trimming took off 0 bases at V and 0 bases at J, with 7 bases between the two ends.